This T cell receptor beta chain was found in a study of Graves' ophthalmopathy and Graves' hyperthyroidism (dated by TCRdb to 2017 to 2018). Regarding the study in general: Peripheral blood was collected before any treatment was given, at the time of initial diagnosis. For training and testing, the approximately 97 patients in the discovery cohort were randomly divided in a 7:3 ratio. In total, 135 blood samples were TCR-sequenced: fewer than 50 ophthalmopathy, some 72 hyperthyroidism and about 17 hyperthyroidism-to-ophthalmopathy patients. The study used signatures of the TCR beta repertoire to tell Graves' ophthalmopathy apart from Graves' hyperthyroidism and to predict which patients would progress to ophthalmopathy. To explore V-J signatures distinguishing ophthalmopathy from hyperthyroidism, a discovery set of about a hundred patients (more than 40 ophthalmopathy, 55 to 60 stable hyperthyroidism) was enrolled. An independent validation cohort comprised 18 hyperthyroidism patients and some 16 patients who later progressed from hyperthyroidism to ophthalmopathy. In roughly 6 hyperthyroidism patients, the T-cell repertoire of thyroid tissue was compared with the T-cell repertoire of blood. Following sample collection, hyperthyroidism patients were given methimazole at a starting dose of 30 mg daily, and ophthalmopathy patients were given high-dose intravenous methylprednisolone. Beyond this particular receptor, the publication reports: Most of the expanded thyroid clonotypes with a frequency above 0.001 were also detected in blood, and it was suggested that the thyroid immune response may be reflected by blood repertoires. Ophthalmopathy was separated from stable hyperthyroidism by the 13-signature model with 85% to 90% sensitivity and less than 82% specificity in cross-validation and with 80%/75% in the test set. In validation, the model predicted ophthalmopathy progression with about 71% sensitivity and roughly 72% specificity; 12 predicted patients were CT-confirmed with GO in a median of approximately six months. No statistical method was used to set the sample size in advance, and the investigators knew which group each participant was assigned to.

CDR1 and CDR2 are drawn from the germline V gene: MNHEY, SVGEGT. Trimming takes 2 bases from V and 0 bases from J, and the germline ends sit 7 bases apart. Inclusive of the bounding cysteine and phenylalanine, the CDR3 is 14 residues long. Here the CDR3 DNA is all that survives: 42 bases in frame from base 1. In this sample, this clonotype turned up many times. Its target antigen remains unknown. There are no base qualities to consult, and no much larger clone falls within one base. For repertoire sequencing, the TCR beta CDR3 regions were amplified from RNA transcripts. The first round was an RT-PCR using HTBI primers with the Qiagen OneStep RT-PCR kit, and this first round was followed by a second-round multiplex PCR, then size selection and purification. Libraries were sequenced paired-end with 100 bp reads on an Illumina HiSeq2000. Under the source paper's analysis protocol: Reads were processed with SOAPnuke, discarding reads with adapters, uncalled bases, mean Phred below 15, or no exact constant-primer or identifier match. COPE v1.2.5 was used to merge high-quality paired reads. Clonotypes were defined as unique nucleotide sequences and were aligned to IMGT TRB V, D and J references using MiTCR v1.1. Only V-J combinations with frequency above 0.0001 were analysed, covering approximately 99% of repertoires. A TCR clonal expansion and chaos score per V-J combination was defined as the ratio of F50 clonal expansion to chaos observed in the TCRdist matrix. Welch's t-statistics and random forest were used to reduce the features to about twelve V-J combinations, which were then used as input to a naive Bayes classifier. The Morisita-Horn index was used to measure how similar the thyroid and blood repertoires were. The public reads were quality trimmed at Q25 with fastp and then assembled into clones with MiXCR by TCRdb, keeping productive beta chains. Rows with a matching CDR3 protein are joined into one entry that keeps the most common DNA and genes. These V and J calls originate from TCRdb's pipeline instead of the authors' own analysis. The sample table lists 210,000 or so distinct CDR3 sequences, 25% to 35% of them with a count of one. Of the sample, approximately 9.6% is held by the ten largest clones.

Ophthalmopathy patients were characterized by moderately to severely active disease, a Clinical Activity Score of at least 3, a NOSPECS grade of at least 4, and a disease duration under 3 months. Patients with other autoimmune diseases, uncontrolled infections, pregnancy or lactation were excluded from the study. Clinical symptoms, serum thyroxine, TRAb, thyroid ultrasound and orbital computed tomography were used for diagnosis. Ficoll-Paque density gradient centrifugation was used to isolate PBMCs from 8.5 to 10 ml of fresh peripheral blood. Trizol reagent was used to extract the total RNA, and its quality was then checked on an Agilent 2100 Bioanalyzer.

The clonotype comes from a man aged 50-60 years with Graves' ophthalmopathy. Donor details come from another sample of the same person, matched by shared clones. This chain is built from TRBV6-2 or TRBV6-3 and TRBJ2-5; the D gene is unclear. Source material: peripheral blood. At the DNA level, the sequence is TGTGCCAGCAGTTACAAACAGTACCAAGAGACCCAGTACTTC. The encoded protein is CASSYKQYQETQYF.